This T cell receptor (beta chain) was sequenced during a study of cytomegalovirus exposure and HLA in healthy donors. Study conclusions and caveats: Data from an earlier analysis indicated that most TCR beta V segments were productive either about 87% or about 30% of the time.

The PCR was carried out with 60 Vbeta primers and 13 Jbeta primers. The repertoire was sequenced with immunoSEQ multiplex PCR; TCRdb's copy has only in-frame clones and lacks some. The table records some 85,000 clones, roughly 83% of them present only once. Note on this clone: No antigen is known for it.

The clonotype comes from a woman in her forties or fifties in good health and CMV-seronegative. What was sequenced was PBMCs.

CDR3 sequence (DNA): TGTGCCAGCAGTTTATCAAGGCAGGGCAACGCCGAGCAGTACTTC. It is translated as CASSLSRQGNAEQYF. V is TRBV27 and J is TRBJ2-7, with D possibly TRBD1 on 5 matching bases. CDR1 MNHEY and CDR2 SMNVEV come from the germline V gene (reference sequence). The V end lost 0 bases, the J end lost 6 bases, and 15 bases lay between the germline ends. The CDR3 spans 15 residues.